What follows is one T cell receptor beta chain and its context. Its target is not known. The data are from a study of Ad26.COV2.S vaccination and SARS-CoV-2 variants. Study as a whole: As a participant in COV1001, the donor was in the Ad26.COV2.S trial arm.

Findings of the study overall: The authors reported substantial breadth in spike-specific CD8+ and CD4+ T cell responses after vaccination. Total T cell responses may have been underestimated by the TCR breadth and depth analyses.

Specified treatment: approximately 18 received Ad26.COV2.S at low or high dose, single or two shots; several received placebo; per-sample allocation not given. On day 63 after the first injection, vaccine and placebo recipients gave samples. This CDR3 is 14 amino acids long. Germline CDR1 is LNHNV and CDR2 is YYDKDF (reference sequence). V was clipped by 3 bases and J by 6 bases, with 11 bases between them. Produced via immunoSEQ multiplex PCR; TCRdb's table is partial and in-frame only. The sample includes roughly 400,000 clones, about 88% seen only once; the top ten take around 1.8%. This chain connects TRBV15 to TRBJ2-2; tentative D call: TRBD2 (6 bases). This TCR was recovered from a person aged 18 to 65 who received the Ad26.COV2.S COVID-19 vaccine or a placebo. The input for sequencing was peripheral blood, taken in a trial of Ad26.COV2.S vaccine versus placebo. The CDR3 sequence: CATSRGTGAGELFF. In nucleotides, the CDR3 is TGTGCCACCAGCAGGGGAACGGGAGCCGGGGAGCTGTTTTTT. The entire variable domain, with the rest obtained from reference TRBV15 and TRBJ2-2, is as follows: DAMVIQNPRYQVTQFGKPVTLSCSQTLNHNVMYWYQQKSSQAPKLLFHYYDKDFNNEADTPDNFQSRRPNTSFCFLDIRSPGLGDTAMYLCATSRGTGAGELFFGEGSRLTVL.